This T cell receptor beta chain was profiled in a study of OX40 agonist ivuxolimab in advanced cancers. Study conclusions and caveats: Antigen targets of the expanded peripheral T cells went undetermined.

Turning to this clone: Its antigen is unknown.

The CDR3 length is 13 residues. V lost 3 bases and J lost 4, with 8 bases in between. CDR1 is SGHRS, CDR2 YFSETQ, per germline. Method: immunoSEQ multiplex PCR; TCRdb's copy keeps in-frame clones and lacks some. In the table there are 60,000 to 85,000 clones, around nine tenths of which are singletons. The chain carries TRBV5-1 and TRBJ1-3, with D unresolved. The TCR originated in an adult with an advanced solid tumor such as melanoma, head and neck, liver or kidney cancer. The starting material was CD4+ or CD8+ T cells sorted from blood, obtained in a trial of the OX40 agonist ivuxolimab. The CDR3 is CASSSEPGNTIYF. DNA of the CDR3: TGCGCCAGCAGCTCTGAACCGGGAAACACCATATATTTT.